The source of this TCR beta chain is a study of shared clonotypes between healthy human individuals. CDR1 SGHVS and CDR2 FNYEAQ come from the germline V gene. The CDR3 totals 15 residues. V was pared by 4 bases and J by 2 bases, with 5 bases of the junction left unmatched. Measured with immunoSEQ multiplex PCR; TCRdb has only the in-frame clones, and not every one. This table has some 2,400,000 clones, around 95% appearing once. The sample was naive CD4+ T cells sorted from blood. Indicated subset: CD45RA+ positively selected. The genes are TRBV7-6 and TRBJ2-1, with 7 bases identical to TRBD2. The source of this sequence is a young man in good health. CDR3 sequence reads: CASSSWTSPYNEQFF. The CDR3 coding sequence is TGTGCCAGCAGCTCCTGGACTAGTCCCTACAATGAGCAGTTCTTC. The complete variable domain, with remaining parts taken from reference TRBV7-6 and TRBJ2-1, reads GAGVSQSPRYKVTKRGQDVALRCDPISGHVSLYWYRQALGQGPEFLTYFNYEAQQDKSGLPNDRFSAERPEGSISTLTIQRTEQRDSAMYRCASSSWTSPYNEQFFGPGTRLTVL.